This T cell receptor beta chain was sequenced in a study of shared clonotypes between healthy human individuals. Genomic DNA from each subset was divided evenly over several immunoSEQ plates. Repertoires were generated with immunoSEQ multiplex PCR, while TCRdb's copy carries only in-frame clones and drops some. The table includes just over 2,000,000 clones, over 85% detected once. Germline-derived CDR1 and CDR2 are SGHRS and YFSETQ. The CDR3 has 15 residues. Trimming pared 0 bases from V and 1 base from J, leaving 11 bases between. This receptor was identified in a man aged 18 to 30 in good health. The source material was naive CD4+ T cells sorted from blood. Subset indicated: CD45RA+ positively selected. V gene TRBV5-1 combines with J gene TRBJ2-7; D uncertain. CDR3 amino acids: CASSLAPGRSYEQYF. In nucleotides, the CDR3 is TGCGCCAGCAGCTTGGCCCCCGGCAGATCCTACGAGCAGTACTTC.